One and the same sample provided the 30 T cell receptor beta chains below, sequenced in a study of T-cell reconstitution after alpha-beta-depleted transplantation in children. Preparation of the TCRbeta library used unique molecular identifiers. TCRdb called the PCR reads again in MiXCR, with one record for every CDR3 protein. This sample yields a few hundred thousand distinct CDR3 sequences, of which roughly 25% are seen a single time; approximately 11% belongs to the top ten. The sequenced sample was PBMCs, mostly from graft donor cells, obtained 180 days after TCRalphabeta/CD19-depleted stem cell transplant. These TCRs come from a male patient under 18 who had a stem cell transplant for acute lymphoblastic leukemia, so the T cells may come from the graft donor.

V usage is TRBV5-1 and J usage is TRBJ1-1; maybe TRBD1 (5 bases). CDR1 and CDR2 from the germline V gene are SGHRS and YFSETQ. Trimming stripped 0 bases from V and 6 bases from J, with 18 bases between. The CDR3 spans 16 residues. DNA of the CDR3: TGCGCCAGCAGCTTGGGCGGGGCGTTCGGTAACCCTGAAGCTTTCTTT. This translates into CASSLGGAFGNPEAFF. Drawing the rest from reference TRBV5-1 and TRBJ1-1, the complete variable domain is KAGVTQTPRYLIKTRGQQVTLSCSPISGHRSVSWYQQTPGQGLQFLFEYFSETQRNKGNFPGRFSGRQFSNSRSEMNVSTLELGDSALYLCASSLGGAFGNPEAFFGQGTRLTVV.

This clonotype has a handful of counts. The DNA of the CDR3 is TGCGCCAGCAGCTCATACGGGTCCTACGAGCAGTACTTC. Translation gives CASSSYGSYEQYF. This sequence joins TRBV5-1 and TRBJ2-7; no firm D call. V was trimmed by 3 bases and J by 1 base, leaving 8 bases between them. The CDR3 runs 13 residues. Looked up from germline, CDR1 is SGHRS and CDR2 is YFSETQ.

The sample holds a few counts of this clonotype. The J gene is TRBJ2-1, the V gene TRBV7-9; 7 bases map to TRBD2. Germline CDR1 reads SEHNR; CDR2 reads FQNEAQ (reference sequence). The CDR3 runs 15 residues. After removal of 1 base from V and 5 bases from J, the junction contained 5 bases not matched to a gene. CDR3 protein: CASSLVASGHNEQFF. In DNA form, the CDR3 reads TGTGCCAGCAGCTTAGTAGCTAGCGGCCACAATGAGCAGTTCTTC. The entire variable domain, with the rest obtained from reference TRBV7-9 and TRBJ2-1, is as follows: DTGVSQNPRHKITKRGQNVTFRCDPISEHNRLYWYRQTLGQGPEFLTYFQNEAQLEKSRLLSDRFSAERPKGSFSTLEIQRTEQGDSAMYLCASSLVASGHNEQFFGPGTRLTVL.

This chain uses TRBV19 with TRBJ1-1, with unresolved D. This CDR3 region has 13 residues. Per the germline V gene, CDR1 is LNHDA and CDR2 is SQIVND (reference sequence). Deletions cut 7 bases from V and 1 base from J, with 10 bases between. CDR3 DNA sequence: TGTGCCAGTACGAGGCTCCCGAACACTGAAGCTTTCTTT. Translating gives CASTRLPNTEAFF.

This sequence joins TRBV15 and TRBJ2-4, with D possibly called TRBD1 or TRBD2 (6 bases each). Looked up from germline, CDR1 is LNHNV and CDR2 is YYDKDF (reference sequence). V gave up 0 bases and J gave up 10 bases, with 16 bases separating them. This CDR3 is built from 15 residues. CDR3 sequence reads: CATSRDAGHKVIQYF. CDR3 DNA sequence: TGTGCCACCAGCAGAGATGCGGGACACAAAGTGATTCAGTACTTC.

V and J are TRBV4-1 and TRBJ2-7, with 8 bases identical to TRBD1. V dropped 4 bases and J dropped 0; count of bases not matched to a gene: 8. Germline CDR1 and CDR2: MGHRA and YSYEKL. CDR3 length: 16 residues. The CDR3 coding sequence is TGCGCCAGCAGCCTGACAGGGGCCAACCCCTCCTACGAGCAGTACTTC. The encoded protein is CASSLTGANPSYEQYF.

The rearrangement uses TRBV20-1 and TRBJ2-5, with unresolved D. V was shortened by 4 bases and J by 4 bases, with 10 bases between the two germline ends. Germline values: CDR1 DFQATT, CDR2 SNEGSKA (reference sequence). This CDR3 spans 12 amino acids. As DNA, the CDR3 is TGCAGTGCTATTAACGCACCAGAGACCCAGTACTTC. It yields the protein CSAINAPETQYF.

The chain recombines TRBV7-3 with TRBJ1-1; D perhaps matches TRBD1 (6 bases). The V end lost 1 base, the J end lost 6 bases, and 9 bases lay between the germline ends. The germline gives CDR1 SGHTA, CDR2 FQGTGA. The CDR3 has 13 residues. CDR3: CASSLNRVSEAFF. Written as DNA, the CDR3 is TGTGCCAGCAGCTTAAACAGGGTGTCTGAAGCTTTCTTT.

The sample holds a few counts of this clonotype. This chain uses TRBV9 with TRBJ2-1, with D uncertain. Trimming left V 4 bases short and J 9 bases short, with 17 bases between. The CDR3 is 14 amino acids. CDR1 is SGDLS, CDR2 YYNGEE, per germline. CDR3: CASSFHPRMSEQFF. CDR3 bases: TGTGCCAGCAGCTTTCACCCCCGTATGAGTGAGCAGTTCTTC.

This clonotype was recorded at least ten times. This chain connects TRBV12-3 or TRBV12-4 to TRBJ2-1; D possibly corresponds to TRBD2 (6 bases). This CDR3 comprises 14 residues. Between the trimmed V and J ends, which lost 6 bases and 12 bases, there was a span of 21 bases. The CDR3 loop reads CASRLGTPAVGQFF. The CDR3 region has the DNA TGTGCCAGCAGGCTCGGGACTCCCGCTGTCGGGCAGTTCTTC.

This clonotype occurred a few times. This sequence joins TRBV2 and TRBJ2-5, with a possible D match to TRBD2 (6 bases). Germline loops: CDR1 SNHLY, CDR2 FYNNEI. The CDR3 loop spans 11 amino acids. The CDR3 region is CASGVSETQYF. The CDR3 DNA reads TGTGCTTCGGGGGTGAGCGAGACCCAGTACTTC.

This clonotype has a handful of counts. The chain carries TRBV6-2 or TRBV6-3 and TRBJ2-1; 7 positions match TRBD2. The junction had 0 bases not matched to a gene; V was cut back by 3 bases and J by 4 bases. The CDR3 extends over 13 amino acids. CDR1 and CDR2 (germline): MNHEY, SVGEGT. CDR3 DNA sequence: TGTGCCAGCAGTTATAGCGGGTACAATGAGCAGTTCTTC. This translates into CASSYSGYNEQFF.

V is TRBV15 and J is TRBJ2-7, with D possibly being TRBD1 (7 bases). With 0 bases removed from V and 0 bases from J, the gap between germline ends came to 12 bases. The CDR3 consists of 16 residues. Germline CDR1 LNHNV, CDR2 YYDKDF (reference sequence). The CDR3 protein is CATSRERDRPSYEQYF. The CDR3 DNA reads TGTGCCACCAGCAGAGAGCGGGACAGACCCTCCTACGAGCAGTACTTC.

This chain connects TRBV5-1 to TRBJ2-1; possibly TRBD2 for D (6 bases). This CDR3 is 15 amino acids long. Trimming took off 4 bases at V and 1 base at J, with 12 bases between the two ends. In germline, CDR1 is SGHRS, CDR2 YFSETQ. DNA for the CDR3: TGCGCCAGCAGCCCCCTTGGGGGGTCCTACAATGAGCAGTTCTTC. Its translation is CASSPLGGSYNEQFF.

V usage is TRBV9 and J usage is TRBJ2-3; D is ambiguous. Looked up from germline, CDR1 is SGDLS and CDR2 is YYNGEE. V lost 6 bases and J lost 0, with 11 bases in between. The CDR3 contains 14 residues. The CDR3 protein is CASNRQTSTDTQYF. In DNA form, the CDR3 reads TGTGCCAGCAATCGGCAAACTAGCACAGATACGCAGTATTTT.

In this sample, this clonotype turned up a few times. The chain joins TRBV6-1 to TRBJ2-1; the match to TRBD2 covers 8 bases. Germline assignment: CDR1 MNHNS and CDR2 SASEGT. The length of the CDR3 is 14 residues. V shed 10 bases and J 3 bases; nucleotides not matched to a gene: 8. CDR3 bases: TGTGCCATCCGTAGGCGGGGGGACTACAATGAGCAGTTCTTC. Protein sequence: CAIRRRGDYNEQFF.

The V call is TRBV4-2, the J call TRBJ2-4; 7 nucleotides line up with TRBD1. Germline V CDR1 and CDR2: LGHNA, YNFKEQ. This CDR3 is built from 18 residues. V trimming: 3 bases; J trimming: 3 bases; junction bases outside the gene matches: 14. Here the CDR3 reads CASSQALRQGWDKNIQYF. In DNA form, the CDR3 reads TGTGCCAGCAGCCAGGCCCTTAGACAGGGATGGGACAAAAACATTCAGTACTTC.

V gene TRBV9 combines with J gene TRBJ2-1, with 10 bases identical to TRBD2. V lost 0 bases, J lost 2 bases, and 2 bases stayed unmatched. Per germline, CDR1 SGDLS and CDR2 YYNGEE. There are 16 residues in the CDR3. The chain's CDR3 is CASSVGGLAPYNEQFF. The CDR3 coding sequence is TGTGCCAGCAGCGTAGGGGGACTAGCGCCCTACAATGAGCAGTTCTTC.

V and J are TRBV19 and TRBJ2-7; tentative D call: TRBD2 (5 bases). The CDR3 is 13 amino acids. CDR1 and CDR2 from the germline V gene are LNHDA and SQIVND (reference sequence). V lost 9 bases and J lost 7, with 19 bases in between. CDR3: CASEGSPVGEQYF. The CDR3 nucleotides are TGTGCCAGCGAGGGCAGCCCTGTGGGGGAGCAGTACTTC.

This sequence joins TRBV4-2 and TRBJ2-1, with TRBD2 as a possible D gene (6 bases). V was trimmed by 1 base and J by 1 base, leaving 11 bases between them. This CDR3 is built from 16 residues. CDR1 LGHNA and CDR2 YNFKEQ come from the germline V gene. The CDR3 nucleotides are TGTGCCAGCAGCCAAGGGGCGGGGACTTCCTACAATGAGCAGTTCTTC. Amino acids: CASSQGAGTSYNEQFF.

J is TRBJ1-5 and V is TRBV15; D not resolved. The CDR3 has 15 residues. From germline, CDR1 is LNHNV and CDR2 YYDKDF (reference sequence). The V end was cut by 3 bases, the J end by 7 bases, with 16 bases between. CDR3 sequence (DNA): TGTGCCACCAGCAGCGGTTTTCGGGAAGTACAGCCCCAGCATTTT. Translating gives CATSSGFREVQPQHF.

CDR3 sequence: CASSPLAGESDTQYF. In nucleotides, the CDR3 is TGTGCCAGCAGCCCCCTTGCGGGAGAGTCAGATACGCAGTATTTT. The rearrangement links TRBV7-9 to TRBJ2-3; TRBD2 agrees at 7 bases. The V gene's germline CDR1 is SEHNR and CDR2 FQNEAQ (reference sequence). The CDR3 spans 15 residues. V lost 5 bases, J lost 4 bases, and 9 bases stayed unmatched.

This sequence joins TRBV10-3 and TRBJ2-7; 9 bases map to TRBD2. The V and J ends lost 7 bases and 2 bases, in that order; junction bases with no gene match: 9. The CDR3 spans 15 residues. Germline lookup yields CDR1 ENHRY and CDR2 SYGVKD. CDR3 region: CAIKIAGATTYEQYF. The CDR3 DNA reads as TGTGCCATCAAAATAGCGGGAGCGACAACCTACGAGCAGTACTTC.

The gene calls are TRBV5-1 and TRBJ2-2; D possibly matches TRBD1 or TRBD2 (5 bases each). Trimming removed 3 bases from V and 5 bases from J, with 11 bases in between. CDR3 length equals 14 residues. In germline, CDR1 is SGHRS, CDR2 YFSETQ. CDR3 amino acids: CASSWGEGTGELFF. The CDR3 nucleotides are TGCGCCAGCAGCTGGGGCGAGGGGACCGGGGAGCTGTTTTTT.

This clonotype was counted only a few times. The chain links TRBV9 to TRBJ2-1; the D call may be TRBD1 or TRBD2 (5 bases each). CDR3 size: 15 residues. V was pared by 5 bases and J by 2 bases, with 14 bases between. Germline CDR1 is SGDLS and CDR2 is YYNGEE. In nucleotides, the CDR3 is TGTGCCAGCAGTGACCGAGGGGCCCCCTACAATGAGCAGTTCTTC. As protein: CASSDRGAPYNEQFF.

Only a few counts were recorded for this clonotype. The V gene is TRBV7-3, the J gene TRBJ2-1; the match to TRBD2 covers 9 bases. The V and J ends lost 5 bases and 7 bases, in that order; junction bases with no gene match: 18. This CDR3 is 18 amino acids long. CDR1 and CDR2 from the germline V gene are SGHTA and FQGTGA. The CDR3 region is CASSPRHPGTSTLNEQFF. CDR3 sequence (DNA): TGTGCCAGCAGCCCAAGACACCCGGGGACTAGCACCCTAAATGAGCAGTTCTTC. The full variable domain, with the rest looked up from reference TRBV7-3 and TRBJ2-1, is GAGVSQTPSNKVTEKGKYVELRCDPISGHTALYWYRQSLGQGPEFLIYFQGTGAADDSGLPNDRFFAVRPEGSVSTLKIQRTERGDSAVYLCASSPRHPGTSTLNEQFFGPGTRLTVL.

This chain connects TRBV20-1 to TRBJ1-5; D not certain. Deletions cut 1 base from V and 6 bases from J, with 13 bases between. The length of the CDR3 is 14 residues. Germline CDR1 is DFQATT and CDR2 is SNEGSKA (reference sequence). The CDR3 DNA is TGCAGTGCTAGAGTAAACAGTCGGGGTCAGCCCCAGCATTTT. It codes for CSARVNSRGQPQHF.

The V gene is TRBV9, the J gene TRBJ2-7; D remains unclear. Trimming stripped 1 base from V and 1 base from J, with 6 bases between. CDR3 length equals 13 residues. The germline gives CDR1 SGDLS, CDR2 YYNGEE. The CDR3 nucleotides are TGTGCCAGCAGCGTACCGCCTTCCTACGAGCAGTACTTC. Translating gives CASSVPPSYEQYF. The full variable domain, rest sourced from reference TRBV9 and TRBJ2-7, is DSGVTQTPKHLITATGQRVTLRCSPRSGDLSVYWYQQSLDQGLQFLIQYYNGEERAKGNILERFSAQQFPDLHSELNLSSLELGDSALYFCASSVPPSYEQYFGPGTRLTVT.

This clonotype has at least ten counts. The CDR3 loop is CASSTFYEQYF. Written as DNA, the CDR3 is TGTGCCAGCAGTACTTTCTACGAGCAGTACTTC. This chain connects TRBV27 to TRBJ2-7; D is ambiguous. V lost 5 bases and J 3 bases, leaving 5 bases between the germline ends. Germline assignment: CDR1 MNHEY and CDR2 SMNVEV (reference sequence). The CDR3 covers 11 residues.

This clonotype came up a few times. This chain uses TRBV27 with TRBJ2-7; maybe TRBD2 (6 bases). CDR1 and CDR2 from the germline V gene are MNHEY and SMNVEV (reference sequence). Between the trimmed V and J ends, which lost 0 bases and 3 bases, there was a span of 15 bases. The CDR3 totals 16 residues. The CDR3 loop is CASSLSRGLSFYEQYF. CDR3 coding DNA: TGTGCCAGCAGTTTATCGCGGGGTCTTTCCTTCTACGAGCAGTACTTC.